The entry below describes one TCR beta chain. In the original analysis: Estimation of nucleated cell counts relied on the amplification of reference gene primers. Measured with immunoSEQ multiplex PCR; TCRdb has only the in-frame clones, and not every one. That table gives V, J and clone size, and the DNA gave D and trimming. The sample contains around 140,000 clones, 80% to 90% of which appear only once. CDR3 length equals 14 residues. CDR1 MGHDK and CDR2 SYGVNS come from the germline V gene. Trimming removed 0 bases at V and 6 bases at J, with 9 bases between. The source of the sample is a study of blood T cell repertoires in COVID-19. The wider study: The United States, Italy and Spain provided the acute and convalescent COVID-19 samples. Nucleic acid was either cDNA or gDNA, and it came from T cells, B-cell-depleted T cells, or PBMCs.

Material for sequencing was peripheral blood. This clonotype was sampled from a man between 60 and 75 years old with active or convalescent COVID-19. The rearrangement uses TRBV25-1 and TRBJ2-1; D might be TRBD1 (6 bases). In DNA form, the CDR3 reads TGTGCCAGCAGTGAATATTCAGGGGCCAATGAGCAGTTCTTC. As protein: CASSEYSGANEQFF.